This TCR beta chain was captured by sequencing in a study of CXCR3-negative and CXCR3-positive naive CD8 T cells. Overall study results and limits: CXCR3 levels fell partly with cryopreservation; most assays relied on fresh PBMCs. More hydrophobic TRB CDR3s were found in CXCR3-positive naive cells than in CXCR3-negative naive cells.

Remarks on this clonotype: No antigen is known for it.

CDR1 is SGDLS, CDR2 YYNGEE, per germline. The CDR3 length is 16 residues. The TRB libraries of cDNA were built by UMI-labeled 5' RACE. One entry per CDR3 protein, without DNA, is what TCRdb gives after re-calling the 5' RACE reads. Recorded for this sample: some 140,000 distinct CDR3 sequences. This TCR was recovered from a human donor in good health. Some clones in this sample may be carry-over from other donors' samples. Sequencing input: naive CXCR3+ CD8+ T cells from blood. Subset defined: CD45RO-CCR7+CD27+CD95- naive CD8+ T cells expressing CXCR3 (TNR3+). The chain links TRBV9 to TRBJ2-2; TCRdb calls TRBD1, which cannot be checked without DNA. The CDR3: CASSVEGAEHTGELFF. Full variable domain (outside the CDR3, taken from reference TRBV9 and TRBJ2-2): DSGVTQTPKHLITATGQRVTLRCSPRSGDLSVYWYQQSLDQGLQFLIQYYNGEERAKGNILERFSAQQFPDLHSELNLSSLELGDSALYFCASSVEGAEHTGELFFGEGSRLTVL.